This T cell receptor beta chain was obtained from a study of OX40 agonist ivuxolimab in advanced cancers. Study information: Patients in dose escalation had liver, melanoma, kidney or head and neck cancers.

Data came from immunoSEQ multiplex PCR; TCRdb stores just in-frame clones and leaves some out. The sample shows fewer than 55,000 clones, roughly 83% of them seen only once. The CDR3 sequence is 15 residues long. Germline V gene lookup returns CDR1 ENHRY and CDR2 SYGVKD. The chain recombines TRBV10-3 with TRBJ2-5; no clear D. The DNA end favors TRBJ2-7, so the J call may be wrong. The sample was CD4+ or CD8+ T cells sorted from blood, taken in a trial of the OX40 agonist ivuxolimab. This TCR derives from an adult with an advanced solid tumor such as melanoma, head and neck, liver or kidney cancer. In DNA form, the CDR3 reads TGTGCCATCAGTGAGTCAAACAGCTTCTCCTACGAGCAGTACTTC. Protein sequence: CAISESNSFSYEQYF.